The 15 T cell receptor beta chains below were found in one sample sequenced in a study of T cells after yellow fever vaccination. TCRdb called the 5' RACE reads again in MiXCR, with one record for every CDR3 protein. The sample records a few hundred thousand distinct CDR3 sequences, around 4.5% being singletons. The sequenced sample was PBMCs, obtained 15 days after the yellow fever booster vaccination. The receptors shown here come from a man younger than 35 who received the YFV17D yellow fever vaccine.

A few counts support this clonotype. The V gene is TRBV5-1, the J gene TRBJ2-7; 8 bases line up with TRBD1. The CDR3 is 15 amino acids. V lost 4 bases and J lost 2; bases outside the gene matches: 8. The germline V gene encodes CDR1 SGHRS and CDR2 YFSETQ. The CDR3 nucleotides read TGCGCCAGCAGCAACCGGGACAGGATCCCCTACGAGCAGTACTTC. Translated, it gives CASSNRDRIPYEQYF.

This clonotype appeared a few times. The CDR3 region has the DNA TGTGCCAGCAGTCCGACACTAGCGGGGGGAGGGAATACGCAGTATTTT. The encoded protein is CASSPTLAGGGNTQYF. The chain is built from TRBV6-5 and TRBJ2-3; 12 bases map to TRBD2. The CDR3 has 16 residues. After removal of 5 bases from V and 7 bases from J, the junction contained 10 bases not matched to a gene. The germline V gene has CDR1 MNHEY and CDR2 SVGAGI.

The V and J genes are TRBV13 and TRBJ2-5, with 8 bases that match TRBD1. This CDR3 has 17 residues. Germline V lookup: CDR1 PRHDT, CDR2 FYEKMQ (reference sequence). The V segment lost 2 bases and the J segment 5 bases; nucleotides outside the gene matches: 13. The CDR3 DNA reads as TGTGCCAGCAGCTTAAGCTTCGCGGACAGGGCCGCGGAGACCCAGTACTTC. Translating it yields CASSLSFADRAAETQYF.

This clonotype came up a few times. This sequence joins TRBV19 and TRBJ2-7, with 12 bases fitting TRBD2. The junction had 12 bases not matched to a gene; V was cut back by 0 bases and J by 6 bases. From germline, CDR1 is LNHDA and CDR2 SQIVND (reference sequence). The CDR3 consists of 18 residues. CDR3 residues: CASSIDPQSGTSGFEQYF. CDR3 nucleotide sequence: TGTGCCAGTAGTATAGATCCCCAATCCGGGACTAGCGGGTTCGAGCAGTACTTC.

The J gene is TRBJ2-3, the V gene TRBV5-1; D remains ambiguous. CDR1 and CDR2 from the germline V gene are SGHRS and YFSETQ. The CDR3 is 15 amino acids. V was cut by 3 bases and J by 12 bases, with 23 bases left in between. The CDR3 bases are TGCGCCAGCAGCTCCCAGACATTTCAGAATACCCGCCAGTATTTT. It is translated as CASSSQTFQNTRQYF.

This clonotype was detected only a few times. This chain links TRBV2 with TRBJ2-2, with unresolved D. CDR1 and CDR2 from the germline V gene are SNHLY and FYNNEI. The CDR3 length is 13 residues. V was pared by 1 base and J by 8 bases, with 8 bases between. The CDR3 is CASSEDLAGELFF. DNA of the CDR3: TGTGCCAGCAGTGAAGATCTGGCAGGGGAGCTGTTTTTT.

The CDR3 DNA sequence: TGTGCCAGCACCCCTACGACAGGGGTGGTTGAAAAACTGTTTTTT. Protein: CASTPTTGVVEKLFF. The chain recombines TRBV6-5 with TRBJ1-4; 8 bases agree with TRBD1. Germline V gene lookup returns CDR1 MNHEY and CDR2 SVGAGI. V lost 7 bases and J lost 7; bases outside the gene matches: 11. The CDR3 runs 15 residues.

This clonotype was counted at least ten times. This chain connects TRBV7-9 to TRBJ1-4; D ambiguous. V shed 7 bases and J shed 7 bases, with 7 bases lying between them. The CDR3 contains 11 residues. Germline CDR1 SEHNR, CDR2 FQNEAQ (reference sequence). CDR3 protein: CASMQAEKLFF. CDR3 bases: TGTGCCAGCATGCAAGCTGAAAAACTGTTTTTT.

This clonotype was detected many times. The CDR3 DNA is TGTGCCAGCAGTGAAGTTCTAGGGGACCGAGGCTACACCTTC. It encodes CASSEVLGDRGYTF. J is TRBJ1-2 and V is TRBV6-1; possible D gene TRBD1, 5 bases. The germline gives CDR1 MNHNS, CDR2 SASEGT. The CDR3 covers 14 residues. Between the trimmed V and J ends, which lost 1 base and 8 bases, there was a span of 14 bases.

The sample holds many counts of this clonotype. The chain uses TRBV7-2 and TRBJ2-1; 8 nucleotides match TRBD1. This CDR3 is built from 14 residues. The V segment lost 7 bases and the J segment 3 bases; nucleotides outside the gene matches: 5. Per germline, CDR1 SGHTA and CDR2 FQGNSA. CDR3 sequence: CASNRDRIYNEQFF. The CDR3 nucleotides are TGTGCCAGCAACCGGGACAGGATCTACAATGAGCAGTTCTTC.

This clonotype was seen a handful of times. The chain has TRBV6-6 and TRBJ1-2, with D tentatively TRBD1 (5 bases). The germline V gene encodes CDR1 MNHNY and CDR2 SVGAGI (reference sequence). CDR3 length: 13 residues. V dropped 5 bases and J dropped 8 bases, with 15 bases sitting between them. The CDR3, as DNA: TGTGCCAGCAGTAACGGCCAGGGCTCAGGCTACACCTTC. It codes for CASSNGQGSGYTF.

This clonotype was seen a handful of times. V usage is TRBV5-8 and J usage is TRBJ1-1; 11 bases line up with TRBD1. CDR3 length: 14 amino acids. V gave up 0 bases and J gave up 7 bases; unmatched junction bases: 2. The germline CDR1 and CDR2 sequences are SGHTS and YDEGEE. CDR3 nucleotides: TGTGCCAGCAGCTTGGTGGACAGGGGGCGTGAAGCTTTCTTT. This gives the protein CASSLVDRGREAFF.

This clonotype was detected only a few times. V is TRBV7-2 and J is TRBJ1-6; D remains ambiguous. Deletions cut 1 base from V and 9 bases from J, with 10 bases between. There are 14 residues in the CDR3. Per the germline V gene, CDR1 is SGHTA and CDR2 is FQGNSA. CDR3 nucleotide sequence: TGTGCCAGCAGCTTAGGAGGGAATGGTTCACCCCTCCACTTT. Amino acids: CASSLGGNGSPLHF.

In its sample, this clonotype was seen a few times. V and J are TRBV5-1 and TRBJ1-1; no clear D. The CDR3 runs to 12 residues. Trimming cost V 0 bases and J 7 bases, with 7 bases left between them. CDR1 and CDR2 (germline): SGHRS, YFSETQ. The CDR3 DNA reads TGCGCCAGCAGCTTGGCACTAGATGAAGCTTTCTTT. It encodes CASSLALDEAFF.

J is TRBJ2-5 and V is TRBV5-4; D is ambiguous. CDR1 and CDR2 (germline): SGHNT, YYREEE (reference sequence). V shed 7 bases and J shed 5 bases, with 15 bases lying between them. This CDR3 is built from 13 residues. This CDR3 is CASSRALGETQYF. The CDR3 bases are TGTGCCAGCTCTCGAGCTCTGGGGGAGACCCAGTACTTC.